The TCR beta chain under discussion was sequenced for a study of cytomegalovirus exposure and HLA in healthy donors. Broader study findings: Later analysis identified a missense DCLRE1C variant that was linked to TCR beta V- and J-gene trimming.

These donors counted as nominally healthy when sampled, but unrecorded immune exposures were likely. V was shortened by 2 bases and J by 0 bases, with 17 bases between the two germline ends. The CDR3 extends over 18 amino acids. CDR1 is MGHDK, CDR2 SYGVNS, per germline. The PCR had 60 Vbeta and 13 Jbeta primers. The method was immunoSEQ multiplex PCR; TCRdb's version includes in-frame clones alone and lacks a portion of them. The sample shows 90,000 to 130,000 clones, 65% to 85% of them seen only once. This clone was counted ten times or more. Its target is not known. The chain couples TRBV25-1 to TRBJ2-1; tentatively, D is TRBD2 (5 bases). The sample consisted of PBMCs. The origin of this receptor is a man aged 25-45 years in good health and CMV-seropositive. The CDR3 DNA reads TGTGCCAGCAGTGAAAGGTCGGTAGCGCGGAGCTCCTACAATGAGCAGTTCTTC. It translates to CASSERSVARSSYNEQFF.